Listed here are 27 T cell receptor beta chains from one sample, sequenced in a study of cytomegalovirus exposure and HLA in healthy donors. PCR was performed using 60 Vbeta and 13 Jbeta primers. This table comes from immunoSEQ multiplex PCR, and its TCRdb copy is limited to in-frame clones, with some not included. The sample contains 150,000 to 200,000 clones, roughly 73% of which appear only once. The sequencing input was PBMCs. All receptors derive from a male donor in good health and CMV-seronegative.

The chain recombines TRBV4-1 with TRBJ2-2; D is ambiguous. The CDR3 consists of 14 residues. Trimming took 1 base from V and 1 from J, leaving 4 bases between them. Germline CDR1 reads MGHRA; CDR2 reads YSYEKL. Written as DNA, the CDR3 is TGCGCCAGCAGCCAAGCCCGGAACACCGGGGAGCTGTTTTTT. This codes for CASSQARNTGELFF.

The chain recombines TRBV6-1 with TRBJ2-7, with D perhaps matching TRBD1 (5 bases). CDR1 is MNHNS, CDR2 SASEGT, per germline. The CDR3 consists of 14 residues. V was trimmed by 7 bases and J by 5 bases, leaving 18 bases between them. CDR3 coding DNA: TGTGCCAGCACTGCAGGGTGGTTGACCCACGAGCAGTACTTC. Translation gives CASTAGWLTHEQYF.

This sequence joins TRBV28 and TRBJ1-2; TRBD1 agrees at 8 bases. The CDR3 is 15 amino acids. V lost 3 bases to trimming and J lost 8 bases; unmatched junction nucleotides: 11. CDR1 MDHEN and CDR2 SYDVKM come from the germline V gene. CDR3 sequence reads: CASSLGRTGPLGYTF. The CDR3 nucleotides are TGTGCCAGCAGTTTGGGTCGGACAGGGCCCTTAGGCTACACCTTC.

The chain combines TRBV2 with TRBJ2-3; TRBD1 agrees at 8 bases. Germline V CDR1 and CDR2: SNHLY, FYNNEI. This CDR3 is built from 15 residues. With V trimmed by 6 bases and J by 0 bases, 5 bases remained unmatched. CDR3 sequence reads: CASRKDRASTDTQYF. The CDR3 DNA is TGTGCCAGCAGAAAGGACAGGGCAAGCACAGATACGCAGTATTTT.

The CDR3 here is CASKPTSGGLAKNIQYF. Written as DNA, the CDR3 is TGCGCCAGCAAACCGACTAGCGGGGGTTTAGCCAAAAACATTCAGTACTTC. The V gene is TRBV5-1, the J gene TRBJ2-4, with 12 positions matching TRBD2. The CDR3 spans 17 residues. V trimming: 6 bases; J trimming: 0 bases; junction bases outside the gene matches: 7. Germline CDR1 SGHRS, CDR2 YFSETQ.

The V gene is TRBV5-1, the J gene TRBJ2-7, with D possibly TRBD1 on 6 matching bases. Germline V lookup: CDR1 SGHRS, CDR2 YFSETQ. The CDR3 totals 12 residues. Trimming stripped 4 bases from V and 4 bases from J, with 9 bases between. CDR3 DNA: TGCGCCAGCAGCATACAGGGTTACGAGCAGTACTTC. This sequence encodes CASSIQGYEQYF.

V is TRBV6-1 and J is TRBJ2-3; maybe TRBD1 (5 bases). Looked up from germline, CDR1 is MNHNS and CDR2 is SASEGT. The ends were cut back, 1 base at V and 3 bases at J, with 20 bases in the middle. The CDR3 is made up of 18 amino acids. CDR3 residues: CASSEEWWGGGETDTQYF. Here the CDR3 DNA reads TGTGCCAGCAGTGAAGAATGGTGGGGCGGCGGTGAGACAGATACGCAGTATTTT.

This chain connects TRBV20-1 to TRBJ2-7; a weak D match, TRBD2 (5 bases). V lost 5 bases and J 7 bases, leaving 12 bases between the germline ends. Germline CDR1 DFQATT, CDR2 SNEGSKA (reference sequence). This CDR3 contains 11 residues. CDR3 amino acids: CSAPGLGEQYF. The CDR3 DNA reads as TGCAGTGCTCCGGGGTTAGGGGAGCAGTACTTC.

This chain links TRBV7-9 with TRBJ2-2; D may be TRBD1 (6 bases). Trimming took 5 bases from V and 1 from J, leaving 20 bases between them. From germline, CDR1 is SEHNR and CDR2 FQNEAQ (reference sequence). This CDR3 spans 18 amino acids. CDR3 residues: CASSLRNTGIQNTGELFF. The CDR3 DNA is TGTGCCAGCAGCCTACGAAATACAGGGATACAGAACACCGGGGAGCTGTTTTTT.

This chain links TRBV18 with TRBJ2-7, with D possibly matching TRBD1 (6 bases). The CDR3 is 13 residues long. Germline CDR1 and CDR2: KGHSH and LQKENI. V lost 4 bases and J lost 2, with 9 bases in between. This chain's CDR3 is CASSLGGPYEQYF. The CDR3 nucleotides are TGTGCCAGCTCACTTGGGGGCCCCTACGAGCAGTACTTC. Filled out from reference TRBV18 and TRBJ2-7, the complete variable domain reads NAGVMQNPRHLVRRRGQEARLRCSPMKGHSHVYWYRQLPEEGLKFMVYLQKENIIDESGMPKERFSAEFPKEGPSILRIQQVVRGDSAAYFCASSLGGPYEQYFGPGTRLTVT.

The rearrangement joins TRBV28 to TRBJ2-3, with D perhaps matching TRBD2 (6 bases). From germline, CDR1 is MDHEN and CDR2 SYDVKM. The CDR3 covers 14 residues. Trimming took 5 bases from V and 0 from J, leaving 9 bases between them. DNA of the CDR3: TGTGCCAGCAGTCCCGGGACTAGCACAGATACGCAGTATTTT. Its protein is CASSPGTSTDTQYF. The complete variable domain, with remaining parts taken from reference TRBV28 and TRBJ2-3, reads DVKVTQSSRYLVKRTGEKVFLECVQDMDHENMFWYRQDPGLGLRLIYFSYDVKMKEKGDIPEGYSVSREKKERFSLILESASTNQTSMYLCASSPGTSTDTQYFGPGTRLTVL.

The rearrangement links TRBV6-5 to TRBJ1-6, with 9 bases aligning to TRBD1. The CDR3 consists of 15 residues. CDR1 is MNHEY, CDR2 SVGAGI, per germline. Unmatched junction bases numbered 9, after V lost 5 bases and J lost 10 bases. DNA for the CDR3: TGTGCCAGCAGTGGGGAACAGGGGGCAGGATCACCCCTCCACTTT. Protein product: CASSGEQGAGSPLHF.

This clone was seen a few times. The gene calls are TRBV5-1 and TRBJ2-5; 7 nucleotides match TRBD1. Losses at the gene ends were 4 bases for V and 6 bases for J; bases not matched to a gene: 6. The CDR3 covers 13 residues. Germline V lookup: CDR1 SGHRS, CDR2 YFSETQ. The CDR3 region has the DNA TGCGCCAGCAGCCCGCGACAGGGCCAGACCCAGTACTTC. This encodes CASSPRQGQTQYF.

This chain uses TRBV27 with TRBJ2-7, with 9 bases fitting TRBD2. J gave up 2 bases and V 5 bases, and 10 bases lay outside the gene matches. Germline CDR1 MNHEY, CDR2 SMNVEV (reference sequence). The CDR3 is 16 residues long. CDR3 amino acids: CASSTFLAGLTYEQYF. CDR3 in DNA: TGTGCCAGCAGTACCTTCCTAGCGGGACTAACCTACGAGCAGTACTTC.

The chain employs TRBV7-3 and TRBJ2-5; 7 nucleotides match TRBD1. The CDR3 loop spans 14 amino acids. V lost 6 bases and J lost 1; bases outside the gene matches: 5. Germline lookup yields CDR1 SGHTA and CDR2 FQGTGA. The CDR3 is CASSPTGAQETQYF. The CDR3 coding sequence is TGTGCCAGCAGTCCTACAGGGGCCCAAGAGACCCAGTACTTC.

V is TRBV5-4 and J is TRBJ1-2; a weak D match, TRBD1 (6 bases). Germline lookup yields CDR1 SGHNT and CDR2 YYREEE (reference sequence). The CDR3 has 15 residues. V was clipped by 3 bases and J by 0 bases, with 12 bases between them. CDR3 residues: CASSSMDSANYGYTF. CDR3 coding DNA: TGTGCCAGCAGCTCCATGGACAGTGCTAACTATGGCTACACCTTC.

This clone was detected a few times. The chain joins TRBV28 to TRBJ2-7, with TRBD2 as a possible D gene (7 bases). The CDR3 is 14 amino acids. Trimming removed 3 bases at V and 2 bases at J, with 11 bases between. Germline V lookup: CDR1 MDHEN, CDR2 SYDVKM. The CDR3 loop is CASSFPGGAYEQYF. The CDR3 DNA follows: TGTGCCAGCAGTTTCCCGGGGGGCGCCTACGAGCAGTACTTC.

The chain couples TRBV28 to TRBJ2-3, with TRBD2 matching over 10 bases. The CDR3 runs to 15 residues. Trimming took 8 bases from V and 1 from J; bases not matched to a gene: 6. Germline loops: CDR1 MDHEN, CDR2 SYDVKM. The CDR3 reads CASGSGREGTDTQYF. Here the CDR3 DNA reads TGTGCCAGCGGAAGCGGGAGGGAAGGCACAGATACGCAGTATTTT.

The chain links TRBV4-3 to TRBJ1-1, with 8 bases matching TRBD1. This CDR3 is built from 14 residues. Germline V gene data show CDR1 as LGHNA and CDR2 as YSLEER. Losses at the gene ends were 4 bases for V and 3 bases for J; bases not matched to a gene: 4. CDR3 coding DNA: TGCGCCAGCAGCCCCTTGGACAGGGACACTGAAGCTTTCTTT. Amino acids: CASSPLDRDTEAFF.

This chain connects TRBV19 to TRBJ1-4, with D possibly being TRBD1 (5 bases). The CDR3 contains 15 residues. Trimming left V 7 bases short and J 6 bases short, with 18 bases between. Looked up from germline, CDR1 is LNHDA and CDR2 is SQIVND (reference sequence). Written as DNA, the CDR3 is TGTGCCAGTACTAAGGACCAGGGCGGAGATGAAAAACTGTTTTTT. This codes for CASTKDQGGDEKLFF.

This clone came up a few times. The chain couples TRBV7-8 to TRBJ2-2; no clear D. This CDR3 comprises 16 residues. In germline, CDR1 is SGHVS, CDR2 FQNEAQ. With 5 bases removed from V and 4 bases from J, the gap between germline ends came to 17 bases. The CDR3 DNA reads TGTGCCAGCAGCCCTCGGGTCTCCCCCGGCACCGGGGAGCTGTTTTTT. Protein product: CASSPRVSPGTGELFF.

The chain couples TRBV18 to TRBJ1-1; D possibly corresponds to TRBD1 (6 bases). This CDR3 contains 13 residues. From germline, CDR1 is KGHSH and CDR2 LQKENI. Trimming took off 4 bases at V and 5 bases at J, with 11 bases between the two ends. The CDR3 sequence: CASSQNRETEAFF. The CDR3 DNA is TGTGCCAGCTCACAGAACAGGGAAACTGAAGCTTTCTTT.

The chain carries TRBV2 and TRBJ1-3; 7 positions agree with TRBD1. The V gene's germline CDR1 is SNHLY and CDR2 FYNNEI. The CDR3 runs 12 residues. The V gene end was trimmed by 9 bases and the J gene end by 7 bases; junction bases not matched to a gene: 6. Written as DNA, the CDR3 is TGTGCCAGTTCCGTACAGGGGAACACCATATATTTT. Its protein product is CASSVQGNTIYF.

This clone was picked up a small number of times. The chain recombines TRBV7-3 with TRBJ2-7, with 12 bases that match TRBD2. J gave up 7 bases and V 4 bases, and 5 bases lay outside the gene matches. CDR1 and CDR2 (germline): SGHTA, FQGTGA. The CDR3 is made up of 14 amino acids. The CDR3 DNA reads as TGTGCCAGCAGCTCAACTAGCGGGAGGAGTGAGCAGTACTTC. Its translation is CASSSTSGRSEQYF.

The count of this clone is one. The chain recombines TRBV19 with TRBJ1-4, with D uncertain. Germline lookup yields CDR1 LNHDA and CDR2 SQIVND (reference sequence). Trimming stripped 2 bases from V and 8 bases from J, with 3 bases between. The CDR3 consists of 11 residues. The CDR3 protein is CASSISEKLFF. The CDR3 DNA reads TGTGCCAGTAGTATAAGCGAAAAACTGTTTTTT.

This clone was found a few times. This rearrangement joins TRBV9 to TRBJ2-1; TRBD2 agrees at 7 bases. Germline CDR1 SGDLS, CDR2 YYNGEE. Germline trimming cut 3 bases from V and 8 bases from J; bases unmatched to any gene: 8. CDR3 size: 14 residues. The CDR3 DNA follows: TGTGCCAGCAGCGGAGGACTAGTGGATCATGAGCAGTTCTTC. This encodes CASSGGLVDHEQFF.

The rearrangement links TRBV11-2 to TRBJ2-3, with D perhaps TRBD1 (5 bases). Germline CDR1 is SGHAT and CDR2 is FQNNGV. The CDR3 is made up of 13 amino acids. V was shortened by 1 base and J by 6 bases, with 8 bases between the two germline ends. CDR3 sequence (DNA): TGTGCCAGCAGCTTAGGGGGCGCGGATACGCAGTATTTT. It translates to CASSLGGADTQYF.